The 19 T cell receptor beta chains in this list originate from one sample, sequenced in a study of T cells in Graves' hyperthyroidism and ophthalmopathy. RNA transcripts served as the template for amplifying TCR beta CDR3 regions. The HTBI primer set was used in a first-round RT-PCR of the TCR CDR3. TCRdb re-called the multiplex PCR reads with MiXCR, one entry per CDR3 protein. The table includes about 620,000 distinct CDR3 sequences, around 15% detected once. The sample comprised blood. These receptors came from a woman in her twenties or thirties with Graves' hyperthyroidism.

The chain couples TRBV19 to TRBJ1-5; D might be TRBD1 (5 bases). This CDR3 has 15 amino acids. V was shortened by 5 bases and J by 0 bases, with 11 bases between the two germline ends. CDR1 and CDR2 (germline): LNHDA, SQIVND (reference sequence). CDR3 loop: CASSLGVYSNQPQHF. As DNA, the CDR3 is TGTGCCAGTAGTTTGGGGGTTTATAGCAATCAGCCCCAGCATTTT.

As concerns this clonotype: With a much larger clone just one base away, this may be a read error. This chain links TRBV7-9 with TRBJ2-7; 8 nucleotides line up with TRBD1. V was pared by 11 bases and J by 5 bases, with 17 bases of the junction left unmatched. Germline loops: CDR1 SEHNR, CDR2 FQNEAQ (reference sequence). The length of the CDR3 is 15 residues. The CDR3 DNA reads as TGTGCCTCCCGATCCCAAGGACAGGGTGGGAACGAGCAGTACTTC. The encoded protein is CASRSQGQGGNEQYF.

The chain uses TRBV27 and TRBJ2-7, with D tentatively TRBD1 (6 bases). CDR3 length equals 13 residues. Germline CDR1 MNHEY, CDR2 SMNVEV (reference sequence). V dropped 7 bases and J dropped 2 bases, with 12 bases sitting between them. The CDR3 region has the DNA TGTGCCAGCATCGGGCAGGGGCCCTACGAGCAGTACTTC. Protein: CASIGQGPYEQYF.

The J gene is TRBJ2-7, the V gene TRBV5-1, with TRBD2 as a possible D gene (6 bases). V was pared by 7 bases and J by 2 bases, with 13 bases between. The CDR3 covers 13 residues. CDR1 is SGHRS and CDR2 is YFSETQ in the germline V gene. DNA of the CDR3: TGCGCCAGCCGGCTGGGGGGACCCTACGAGCAGTACTTC. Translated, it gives CASRLGGPYEQYF. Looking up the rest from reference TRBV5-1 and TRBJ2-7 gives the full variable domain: KAGVTQTPRYLIKTRGQQVTLSCSPISGHRSVSWYQQTPGQGLQFLFEYFSETQRNKGNFPGRFSGRQFSNSRSEMNVSTLELGDSALYLCASRLGGPYEQYFGPGTRLTVT.

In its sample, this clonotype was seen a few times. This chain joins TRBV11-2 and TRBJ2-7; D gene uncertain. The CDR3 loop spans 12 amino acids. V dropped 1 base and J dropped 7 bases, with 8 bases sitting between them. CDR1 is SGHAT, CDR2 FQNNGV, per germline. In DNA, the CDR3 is TGTGCCAGCAGCTTAGGGGCGAAAGAGCAGTACTTC. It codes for CASSLGAKEQYF.

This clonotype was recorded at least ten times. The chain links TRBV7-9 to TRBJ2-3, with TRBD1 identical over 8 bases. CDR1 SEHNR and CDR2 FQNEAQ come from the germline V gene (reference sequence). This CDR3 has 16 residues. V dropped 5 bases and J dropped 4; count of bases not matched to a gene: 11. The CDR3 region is CASSPRGRGQADTQYF. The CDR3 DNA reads TGTGCCAGCAGCCCCAGGGGCAGGGGGCAGGCAGATACGCAGTATTTT.

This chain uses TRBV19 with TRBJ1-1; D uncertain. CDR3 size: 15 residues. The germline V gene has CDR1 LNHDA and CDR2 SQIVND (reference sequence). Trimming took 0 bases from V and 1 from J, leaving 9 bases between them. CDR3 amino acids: CASSIDPTGNTEAFF. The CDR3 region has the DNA TGTGCCAGTAGTATAGATCCCACCGGGAACACTGAAGCTTTCTTT.

The CDR3 here is CASSSIPGDQYGYTF. The CDR3 DNA follows: TGTGCCAGCAGTTCAATCCCAGGGGACCAATACGGCTACACCTTC. V is TRBV6-1 and J is TRBJ1-2; the D gene is possibly TRBD1 (6 bases). Trimming shortened V by 5 bases and J by 8 bases, and 21 bases separated the two germline ends. CDR1 is MNHNS, CDR2 SASEGT, per germline. The CDR3 covers 15 residues.

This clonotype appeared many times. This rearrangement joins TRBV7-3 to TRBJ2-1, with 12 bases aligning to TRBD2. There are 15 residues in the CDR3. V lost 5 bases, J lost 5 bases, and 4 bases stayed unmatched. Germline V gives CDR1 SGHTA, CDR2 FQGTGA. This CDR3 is CASSMGLAGHNEQFF. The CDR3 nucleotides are TGTGCCAGCAGCATGGGACTAGCGGGCCACAATGAGCAGTTCTTC.

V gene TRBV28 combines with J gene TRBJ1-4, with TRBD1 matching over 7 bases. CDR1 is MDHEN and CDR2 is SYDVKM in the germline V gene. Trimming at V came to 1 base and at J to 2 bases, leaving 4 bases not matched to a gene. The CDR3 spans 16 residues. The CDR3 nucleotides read TGTGCCAGCAGTTTATATGGGACAGCTACTAATGAAAAACTGTTTTTT. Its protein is CASSLYGTATNEKLFF.

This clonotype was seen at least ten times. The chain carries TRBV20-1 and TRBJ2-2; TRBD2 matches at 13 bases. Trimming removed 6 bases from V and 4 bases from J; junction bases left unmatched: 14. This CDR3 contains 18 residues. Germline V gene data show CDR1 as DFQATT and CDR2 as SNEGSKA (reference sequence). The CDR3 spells CSALTSGRFLGGTGELFF. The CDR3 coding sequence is TGCAGTGCCCTGACTAGCGGGAGGTTCCTAGGAGGCACCGGGGAGCTGTTTTTT.

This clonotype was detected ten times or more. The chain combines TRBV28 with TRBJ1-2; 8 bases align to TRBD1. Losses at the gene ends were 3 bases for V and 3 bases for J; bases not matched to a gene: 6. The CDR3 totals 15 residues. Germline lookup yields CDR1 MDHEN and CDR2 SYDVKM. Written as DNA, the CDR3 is TGTGCCAGCAGTTTCCCAGGGGGCTCCCACTATGGCTACACCTTC. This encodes CASSFPGGSHYGYTF.

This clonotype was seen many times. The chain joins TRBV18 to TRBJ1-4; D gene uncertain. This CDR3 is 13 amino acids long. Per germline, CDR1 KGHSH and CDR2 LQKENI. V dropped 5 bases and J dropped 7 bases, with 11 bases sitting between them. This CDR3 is CASSSRDGEKLFF. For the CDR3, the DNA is TGTGCCAGCTCATCGAGGGATGGTGAAAAACTGTTTTTT.

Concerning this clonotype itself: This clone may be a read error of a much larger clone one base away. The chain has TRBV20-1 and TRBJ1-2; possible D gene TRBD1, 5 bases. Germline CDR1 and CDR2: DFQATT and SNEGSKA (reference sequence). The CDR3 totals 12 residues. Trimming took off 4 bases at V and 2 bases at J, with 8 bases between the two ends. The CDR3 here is CSAMTENYGYTF. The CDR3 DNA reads TGCAGTGCTATGACAGAGAACTATGGCTACACCTTC.

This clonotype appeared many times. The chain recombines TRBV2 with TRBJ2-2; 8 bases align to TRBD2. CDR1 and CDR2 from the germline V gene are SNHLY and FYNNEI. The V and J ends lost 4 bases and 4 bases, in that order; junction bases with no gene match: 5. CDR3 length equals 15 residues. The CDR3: CASSGSGKGTGELFF. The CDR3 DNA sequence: TGTGCCAGCAGTGGTAGCGGGAAGGGCACCGGGGAGCTGTTTTTT.

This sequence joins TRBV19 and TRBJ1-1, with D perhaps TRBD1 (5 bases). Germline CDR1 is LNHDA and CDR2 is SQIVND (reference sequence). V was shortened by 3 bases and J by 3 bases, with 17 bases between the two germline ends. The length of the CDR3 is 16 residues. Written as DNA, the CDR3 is TGTGCCAGTAGTATCGGTCGGACGGGGGGGGACACTGAAGCTTTCTTT. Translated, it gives CASSIGRTGGDTEAFF.

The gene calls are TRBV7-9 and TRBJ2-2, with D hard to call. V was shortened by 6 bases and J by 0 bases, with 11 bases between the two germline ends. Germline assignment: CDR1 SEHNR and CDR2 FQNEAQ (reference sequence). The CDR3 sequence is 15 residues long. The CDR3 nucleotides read TGTGCCAGCAGGCCGGACCTATCGAACACCGGGGAGCTGTTTTTT. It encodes CASRPDLSNTGELFF. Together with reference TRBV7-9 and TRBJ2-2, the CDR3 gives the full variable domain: DTGVSQNPRHKITKRGQNVTFRCDPISEHNRLYWYRQTLGQGPEFLTYFQNEAQLEKSRLLSDRFSAERPKGSFSTLEIQRTEQGDSAMYLCASRPDLSNTGELFFGEGSRLTVL.

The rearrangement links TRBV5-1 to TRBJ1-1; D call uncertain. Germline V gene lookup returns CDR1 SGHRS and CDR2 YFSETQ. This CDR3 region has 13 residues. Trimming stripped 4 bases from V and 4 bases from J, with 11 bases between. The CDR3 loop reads CASSPEHTTEAFF. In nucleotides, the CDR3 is TGCGCCAGCAGCCCGGAGCATACCACTGAAGCTTTCTTT.

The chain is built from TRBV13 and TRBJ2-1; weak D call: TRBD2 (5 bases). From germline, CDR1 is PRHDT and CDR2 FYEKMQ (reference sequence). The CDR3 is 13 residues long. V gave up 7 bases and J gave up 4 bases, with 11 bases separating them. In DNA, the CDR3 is TGTGCCAGCACCGTGGGGAGATACAATGAGCAGTTCTTC. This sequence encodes CASTVGRYNEQFF.